This T cell receptor beta chain was captured in a study of cytomegalovirus exposure and HLA in healthy donors. Germline CDR1 and CDR2: LNHDA and SQIVND (reference sequence). The germline V and J ends were trimmed by 0 bases and 2 bases, with 4 bases remaining between them. This CDR3 has 13 residues. 13 Jbeta primers and 60 Vbeta primers were used for the PCR. The assay was immunoSEQ multiplex PCR, and TCRdb's table has in-frame clones only and misses some. Recorded for this sample: about 160,000 clones. The receptor comes from a woman between 50 and 59 years old in good health and CMV-seronegative. Material for sequencing was PBMCs. The chain recombines TRBV19 with TRBJ1-1; D gene unclear. CDR3 sequence reads: CASSIETNTEAFF. The CDR3 coding sequence is TGTGCCAGTAGTATAGAGACAAACACTGAAGCTTTCTTT.